This T cell receptor (beta chain) was profiled in a study of T cell clonotyping in hematopoietic cell transplantation. Study-wide findings and caveats: Recipient TCR diversity dropped after transplant; expanded clonotypes rose from day 30 to 180. Few recipient clonotypes overlapped donors; over 97% were de novo at given depth.

Recipients were bled about 28 days pretransplant and at posttransplant days 30, 100, 180. In regard to this clone: Its antigen is unknown.

Profiled with immunoSEQ multiplex PCR; TCRdb holds only in-frame clones, not every one. The data show approximately 11,000 clones, 51% seen once. The sequence was obtained from a female patient aged 50-60 years who had an allogeneic stem cell transplant from an unrelated donor, so the T cells may come from the graft donor. Some clones in this sample may be carry-over from other donors' samples. The material sequenced was peripheral blood mononuclear cells, taken 100 days after allogeneic stem cell transplant.

The CDR3 region has the DNA TGTGCCAGCAGTACCACCGAAGAAAAACTGTTTTTT. Amino acid sequence: CASSTTEEKLFF. This chain joins TRBV28 and TRBJ1-4; D gene unclear. CDR1 MDHEN and CDR2 SYDVKM come from the germline V gene. The CDR3 totals 12 residues. Trimming shortened V by 5 bases and J by 8 bases, and 9 bases separated the two germline ends.